The rows below give T cell receptor beta chains drawn from one sample of a study of cytomegalovirus exposure and HLA in healthy donors. Sequencing was performed with immunoSEQ multiplex PCR; in TCRdb, only in-frame clones are kept and a portion is missing. The table lists some 120,000 clones, 80% of them singletons. The source material was PBMCs. Source of these receptors: a man between 25 and 39 years old in good health and CMV-seronegative. Each CDR3 is given with its conserved first and last residue. A D gene is named only where the DNA matches it firmly. Not every row has a clone size; where given, it reads once, few, many or a size class.

d_call clone_size j_call v_call cdr3_aa cdr3_nt
. . TRBJ1-3 TRBV9 CASSVDGSGNTIYF TGTGCCAGCAGCGTAGACGGATCCGGGAACACCATATATTTT
TRBD1 . TRBJ1-5 TRBV30 CAWSDGTGPNQPQHF TGTGCCTGGAGTGACGGGACAGGCCCTAATCAGCCCCAGCATTTT
. . TRBJ1-5 TRBV5-6 CASSLRGTDQPQHF TGCGCCAGCAGCTTAAGGGGTACAGATCAGCCCCAGCATTTT
TRBD1 . TRBJ2-1 TRBV25-1 CASTVDRVVYNEQFF TGTGCCAGCACCGTGGACAGGGTTGTCTACAATGAGCAGTTCTTC
. . TRBJ2-1 TRBV2 CASSESTSYGNEQFF TGTGCCAGCAGTGAATCCACGTCTTACGGCAATGAGCAGTTCTTC
. . TRBJ1-5 TRBV7-7 CASSLGLDQPQHF TGTGCTAGCAGCTTAGGTTTAGATCAGCCCCAGCATTTT
. once TRBJ2-1 TRBV5-4 CASSLGGRGEQFF TGTGCCAGCAGCTTGGGTGGTAGGGGTGAGCAGTTCTTC
TRBD2 . TRBJ2-3 TRBV4-3 CASTPGLALDTQYF TGCGCCAGCACCCCGGGACTAGCGTTGGATACGCAGTATTTT
TRBD1 . TRBJ2-7 TRBV14 CASSDERDSWYEQYF TGTGCCAGCAGCGACGAGAGGGACAGTTGGTACGAGCAGTACTTC
. . TRBJ2-3 TRBV9 CASSLREGGGGDTQYF TGTGCCAGCAGCCTCCGCGAGGGGGGAGGGGGAGATACGCAGTATTTT
. . TRBJ2-1 TRBV19 CASGPDGGKSYNEQFF TGTGCCAGTGGCCCGGACGGGGGTAAGTCCTACAATGAGCAGTTCTTC
. . TRBJ1-1 TRBV6-5 CASSRGRSAEAFF TGTGCCAGCAGCCGTGGGAGATCCGCTGAAGCTTTCTTT
TRBD1 . TRBJ1-2 TRBV9 CASQTGGWGYTF TGTGCCAGTCAGACAGGGGGTTGGGGCTACACCTTC
TRBD2 . TRBJ2-3 TRBV7-9 CASSFGLGPDTQYF TGTGCCAGCAGCTTTGGACTAGGCCCTGATACGCAGTATTTT
TRBD1 . TRBJ2-7 TRBV11-3 CASSSMEDRGYEQYF TGTGCCAGCAGCTCCATGGAGGACAGGGGCTACGAGCAGTACTTC
. once TRBJ2-2 TRBV19 CASSIPPKTTGLGTGELFF TGTGCCAGTAGTATCCCGCCGAAAACTACAGGGTTGGGCACCGGGGAGCTGTTTTTT
TRBD1 . TRBJ2-2 TRBV28 CASRLDRALTGELFF TGTGCCAGCAGATTGGACAGGGCGCTCACCGGGGAGCTGTTTTTT
TRBD1 . TRBJ2-5 TRBV5-6 CASSRQGGERETQYF TGTGCCAGCAGCAGACAGGGGGGGGAGAGGGAGACCCAGTACTTC
TRBD1 few TRBJ2-7 TRBV28 CASSEAGTGSYEQYF TGTGCCAGCAGTGAAGCCGGGACAGGAAGCTACGAGCAGTACTTC
TRBD1 . TRBJ2-1 TRBV27 CASRPGTGFSGEQFF TGTGCCAGCAGGCCCGGGACAGGGTTTTCAGGTGAGCAGTTCTTC
TRBD1 . TRBJ2-3 TRBV7-2 CASSLAGTGSTDTQYF TGTGCCAGCAGCTTAGCCGGGACAGGGTCTACAGATACGCAGTATTTT
TRBD1 . TRBJ1-1 TRBV27 CAGRTGTLNTEAFF TGTGCCGGCCGGACAGGGACCCTGAACACTGAAGCTTTCTTT
TRBD1 . TRBJ2-1 TRBV11-3 CASSLSGQSYNEQFF TGTGCCAGCAGCTTGTCGGGACAGTCCTACAATGAGCAGTTCTTC
TRBD1 . TRBJ1-4 TRBV18 CASSPGTANEKLFF TGTGCCAGCTCACCAGGGACAGCTAATGAAAAACTGTTTTTT
TRBD1 once TRBJ2-3 TRBV4-2 CASSQNILVDRGRDTQYF TGTGCCAGCAGCCAAAACATCTTAGTCGACAGGGGGAGGGATACGCAGTATTTT
TRBD2 . TRBJ2-2 TRBV10-1 CASSEGTSGYTGELFF TGCGCCAGCAGTGAGGGTACTAGCGGTTACACCGGGGAGCTGTTTTTT
. . TRBJ2-6 TRBV7-9 CASSLVDTGSVLTF TGTGCCAGCAGCTTAGTAGATACAGGGAGCGTCCTGACTTTC
TRBD2 . TRBJ2-3 TRBV6-6 CASSYVTSGGGDTQYF TGTGCCAGCAGTTACGTCACTAGCGGGGGAGGCGATACGCAGTATTTT
TRBD2 . TRBJ2-2 TRBV6-5 CASKREVAGELFF TGTGCCAGCAAGCGGGAGGTTGCCGGGGAGCTGTTTTTT
. . TRBJ2-7 TRBV20-1 CSAKRTGEQYF TGCAGTGCTAAGCGGACGGGAGAGCAGTACTTC
TRBD2 . TRBJ2-2 TRBV5-1 CASSRASGNTGELFF TGCGCCAGCAGTCGCGCTAGCGGGAACACCGGGGAGCTGTTTTTT
. . TRBJ2-7 TRBV27 CASSWAGSSYEQYF TGTGCCAGCAGTTGGGCCGGGAGCTCCTACGAGCAGTACTTC
TRBD1 . TRBJ2-5 TRBV7-8 CASSPGTAQETQYF TGTGCCAGCAGCCCCGGGACAGCCCAAGAGACCCAGTACTTC
TRBD2 few TRBJ2-7 TRBV6-4 CASSDMPQGTSASSYEQYF TGTGCCAGCAGTGACATGCCCCAAGGGACTAGCGCGAGCTCCTACGAGCAGTACTTC
TRBD1 . TRBJ2-7 TRBV5-1 CASGFKDRTYEQYF TGCGCCAGCGGGTTCAAGGACAGGACCTACGAGCAGTACTTC
. . TRBJ1-2 TRBV13 CASSLGGLGVYGYTF TGTGCCAGCAGCTTAGGGGGTTTAGGGGTCTATGGCTACACCTTC
TRBD2 . TRBJ2-2 TRBV7-3 CASSLGGGMANTGELFF TGTGCCAGCAGCTTGGGGGGAGGGATGGCGAACACCGGGGAGCTGTTTTTT
. . TRBJ2-5 TRBV2 CASSAPEGDRETQYF TGTGCCAGCAGTGCCCCCGAGGGGGACCGGGAGACCCAGTACTTC
. few TRBJ2-7 TRBV7-8 CASSSRSTYEQYF TGTGCCAGCAGCTCCCGGAGTACCTACGAGCAGTACTTC
. once TRBJ2-4 TRBV13 CASSLGSLGMAKNIQYF TGTGCCAGCAGCTTAGGGTCTCTGGGCATGGCCAAAAACATTCAGTACTTC
TRBD2 . TRBJ2-3 TRBV4-1 CASRYTSAFQHTQYF TGCGCCAGCAGATATACTAGCGCCTTTCAGCATACGCAGTATTTT
TRBD1 . TRBJ2-7 TRBV10-3 CATGQVSYEQYF TGTGCCACCGGACAGGTTTCCTACGAGCAGTACTTC
. . TRBJ2-7 TRBV9 CASSKTGLSPTGEQYF TGTGCCAGCAGCAAAACGGGACTGTCTCCTACCGGCGAGCAGTACTTC
TRBD1 . TRBJ2-4 TRBV28 CASSLRGGQEGYF TGTGCCAGCAGTTTACGCGGAGGACAGGAAGGCTACTTC
TRBD2 . TRBJ2-1 TRBV18 CASSPVTSGSNEQFF TGTGCCAGCTCACCAGTGACTAGCGGGTCAAATGAGCAGTTCTTC